Presented here are 18 T cell receptor beta chains from one specimen sequenced in a study of CXCR3-negative and CXCR3-positive naive CD8 T cells. Study-level findings and limits: Comparison of naive cells showed more hydrophobic TRB CDR3s in CXCR3-positive than in CXCR3-negative naive cells.

TRB cDNA libraries were made by UMI-labeled 5' RACE. From the 5' RACE reads, TCRdb lists one entry per CDR3 protein and no DNA. Here the sample table reports tens of thousands of distinct CDR3 sequences. Their recognized antigens are unknown. Sequenced: naive CXCR3+ CD8+ T cells from blood. Sample subset: CD45RO-CCR7+CD27+CD95- naive CD8+ T cells expressing CXCR3 (TNR3+). These TCRs come from a human donor in good health. Some clones in this sample may be carry-over from other donors' samples.

The chain carries TRBV7-9 and TRBJ1-1. The germline CDR1 and CDR2 sequences are SEHNR and FQNEAQ (reference sequence). CDR3 size: 13 residues. The CDR3 sequence: CASSPVAASEAFF.

J is TRBJ2-7 and V is TRBV27. Germline V gene lookup returns CDR1 MNHEY and CDR2 SMNVEV (reference sequence). This CDR3 contains 14 residues. The CDR3 protein is CASSLSNSLREQYF.

The chain combines TRBV12-3 or TRBV12-4 with TRBJ2-7. The CDR3 spans 14 residues. The chain's CDR3 is CASSFLASSYEQYF.

The chain employs TRBV27 and TRBJ1-1. The CDR3 length is 12 residues. Germline V gene data show CDR1 as MNHEY and CDR2 as SMNVEV (reference sequence). The CDR3 loop is CASSYGFGEAFF.

V gene TRBV25-1 combines with J gene TRBJ1-2. This CDR3 region has 14 residues. Germline lookup yields CDR1 MGHDK and CDR2 SYGVNS. The CDR3 loop is CASSESAGNYGYTF.

The chain is built from TRBV29-1 and TRBJ2-7; TCRdb lists TRBD2, though no DNA is available to test this call. This CDR3 is 13 amino acids long. Germline-derived CDR1 and CDR2 are SQVTM and ANQGSEA. The CDR3 sequence: CSAVVGEAYEQYF.

This chain uses TRBV29-1 with TRBJ2-2; there is no DNA to check the TCRdb D call of TRBD2. The germline CDR1 and CDR2 sequences are SQVTM and ANQGSEA. The CDR3 sequence is 11 residues long. The CDR3: CSVGDGPELFF.

V is TRBV3-1 and J is TRBJ2-3. CDR3 length equals 12 residues. Germline CDR1 is LGHDT and CDR2 is YNNKEL (reference sequence). The CDR3: CASSQEQDTQYF.

The chain links TRBV5-6 to TRBJ2-2; TCRdb's assignment of TRBD2 cannot be checked, as there is no DNA. Germline V gene data show CDR1 as SGHDT and CDR2 as YYEEEE. This CDR3 is built from 19 residues. This CDR3 is CASSFYPGLAGGNTGELFF.

This chain uses TRBV4-3 with TRBJ2-2; TCRdb selects TRBD2, and the lack of DNA leaves this call unchecked. Germline V lookup: CDR1 LGHNA, CDR2 YSLEER. CDR3 length equals 17 residues. The CDR3 loop is CASSQGTGAGEPGELFF.

The rearrangement uses TRBV5-4 and TRBJ1-1; TCRdb lists TRBD1, though no DNA is available to test this call. The CDR3 length is 15 residues. Germline assignment: CDR1 SGHNT and CDR2 YYREEE (reference sequence). CDR3 sequence: CASSLGTEGNTEAFF.

The CDR3 protein is CASSQDGSPYNEQFF. The chain is built from TRBV3-1 and TRBJ2-1. The CDR3 is made up of 15 amino acids. Germline V lookup: CDR1 LGHDT, CDR2 YNNKEL (reference sequence).

This chain connects TRBV11-2 to TRBJ2-3; TCRdb outputs TRBD1, but without DNA this stays unchecked. The CDR3 runs 16 residues. Germline V lookup: CDR1 SGHAT, CDR2 FQNNGV. The CDR3 region is CASSPVGGAGTDTQYF. Variable domain in full (rest from reference TRBV11-2 and TRBJ2-3): EAGVAQSPRYKIIEKRQSVAFWCNPISGHATLYWYQQILGQGPKLLIQFQNNGVVDDSQLPKDRFSAERLKGVDSTLKIQPAKLEDSAVYLCASSPVGGAGTDTQYFGPGTRLTVL.

The V and J genes are TRBV13 and TRBJ1-2. The CDR3 runs 12 residues. Per the germline V gene, CDR1 is PRHDT and CDR2 is FYEKMQ (reference sequence). This chain's CDR3 is CASSLAGGGYTF.

V and J are TRBV19 and TRBJ2-1; no DNA is available, so the TRBD2 call from TCRdb remains unchecked. This CDR3 has 17 residues. Germline-derived CDR1 and CDR2 are LNHDA and SQIVND (reference sequence). This CDR3 is CASTPYPAGGPGNEQFF.

V usage is TRBV15 and J usage is TRBJ2-7; lacking DNA, the TRBD1 call made by TCRdb goes unchecked. The germline CDR1 and CDR2 sequences are LNHNV and YYDKDF (reference sequence). The CDR3 is made up of 14 amino acids. CDR3 protein: CATSRKGGGVEQYF.

This sequence joins TRBV29-1 and TRBJ1-3. Germline V gene sequence: CDR1 SQVTM, CDR2 ANQGSEA. CDR3 length: 16 amino acids. The CDR3 sequence: CSGGEEVLGFLNTIYF.

The chain has TRBV2 and TRBJ2-1; the D gene TCRdb calls, TRBD2, cannot be checked with no DNA. The CDR3 contains 15 residues. Germline assignment: CDR1 SNHLY and CDR2 FYNNEI. CDR3 sequence reads: CASTVGASGTPEQFF.